This is a list of T cell receptor beta chains from one sample in a study of blood T cell repertoires in COVID-19. Clones were read by immunoSEQ multiplex PCR, and TCRdb kept only the in-frame ones, dropping some. The data contain more than 200,000 clones, about 85% of them seen just once; the ten biggest clones take up about a tenth. The sample consisted of peripheral blood. Receptor source: a woman between 50 and 59 years old with COVID-19, enrolled during active disease. Both conserved end residues are part of each CDR3. D genes are given only for firm matches. Clone size is given for some rows only: seen once, a few or many times, or a class if the clone is expanded.

v_gene	j_gene	abundance	d_gene	CDR3aa	CDR3nt
TRBV5-1	TRBJ2-3	NA	TRBD2	CASSLGLAGRDTQYF	TGCGCCAGCAGCTTGGGCCTAGCGGGAAGGGATACGCAGTATTTT
TRBV5-1	TRBJ1-2	NA	NA	CASSPNSGHYGYTF	TGCGCCAGCAGCCCAAACTCAGGGCATTATGGCTACACCTTC
TRBV3-1/TRBV3-2	TRBJ2-3	NA	TRBD2	CASSQGLAGTRIFTDTQYF	TGTGCCAGCAGCCAAGGCCTAGCGGGGACCCGCATTTTCACAGATACGCAGTATTTT
TRBV29-1	TRBJ1-4	NA	TRBD1	CSVDTSGTGSEKLFF	TGCAGCGTTGATACCTCCGGGACAGGGAGTGAAAAACTGTTTTTT
TRBV27	TRBJ2-7	NA	TRBD1	CARTGPFSYEQYF	TGTGCCAGGACAGGGCCTTTCTCCTACGAGCAGTACTTC
TRBV5-4	TRBJ2-1	few	TRBD1	CASSLVGGQGGYNEQFF	TGTGCCAGCAGCTTGGTTGGTGGACAGGGGGGTTACAATGAGCAGTTCTTC
TRBV7-2	TRBJ2-7	NA	TRBD2	CASSFSGAGAYEQYF	TGTGCCAGCAGCTTCAGTGGGGCGGGGGCCTACGAGCAGTACTTC
TRBV6-5	TRBJ1-2	NA	TRBD1	CASSYSGQGAYYGYTF	TGTGCCAGCAGTTACTCGGGACAGGGGGCGTACTATGGCTACACCTTC
TRBV28	TRBJ2-1	NA	NA	CASSSRDNEYYNEQFF	TGTGCCAGCAGTTCCAGGGACAACGAATACTACAATGAGCAGTTCTTC
TRBV11-3	TRBJ2-2	NA	TRBD2	CASSLAQRGNPNTGELFF	TGTGCCAGCAGCTTAGCTCAGCGGGGGAACCCGAACACCGGGGAGCTGTTTTTT
TRBV19	TRBJ2-6	NA	NA	CASSILRGTGANVLTF	TGTGCCAGTAGTATTCTAAGAGGTACTGGGGCCAACGTCCTGACTTTC
TRBV5-4	TRBJ2-3	NA	TRBD1	CASSLKDRYADTQYF	TGTGCCAGCAGCCTTAAGGACAGGTACGCAGATACGCAGTATTTT
TRBV19	TRBJ1-1	NA	NA	CASSMGGLEAFF	TGTGCCAGTAGTATGGGGGGGCTTGAAGCTTTCTTT
TRBV29-1	TRBJ2-7	NA	TRBD1	CSVSGQGSEQYF	TGCAGCGTTTCGGGACAGGGAAGCGAGCAGTACTTC
TRBV6-5	TRBJ2-1	once	TRBD1	CASSWGTGAYNEQFF	TGTGCCAGCAGTTGGGGGACAGGGGCCTACAATGAGCAGTTCTTC
TRBV6-6	TRBJ2-3	once	TRBD1	CASSPPPDRGPDTQYF	TGTGCCAGCAGCCCCCCTCCGGACAGGGGGCCAGATACGCAGTATTTT
TRBV13	TRBJ1-6	NA	NA	CASSLQGPLNSPLHF	TGTGCCAGCAGCTTACAGGGCCCCCTCAATTCACCCCTCCACTTT
TRBV3-1/TRBV3-2	TRBJ1-5	NA	NA	CASSQRQVNQPQHF	TGTGCCAGCAGCCAACGACAGGTCAATCAGCCCCAGCATTTT
TRBV9	TRBJ2-2	NA	NA	CASSVGQGSGELFF	TGTGCCAGCAGCGTAGGCCAGGGTTCCGGGGAGCTGTTTTTT
TRBV14	TRBJ1-5	once	NA	CASRNRPRPQHF	TGTGCCAGCAGAAACAGGCCTAGGCCCCAGCATTTT
TRBV30	TRBJ1-1	NA	NA	CAWSARVDTEAFF	TGTGCCTGGAGTGCCAGGGTGGACACTGAAGCTTTCTTT
TRBV6-2/TRBV6-3	TRBJ2-3	NA	NA	CASSYPTASGDTQYF	TGTGCCAGCAGTTACCCGACGGCCTCAGGAGATACGCAGTATTTT
TRBV10-3	TRBJ2-4	NA	TRBD2	CAISESKAGGAKNIQYF	TGTGCCATCAGTGAGTCGAAGGCGGGGGGGGCCAAAAACATTCAGTACTTC
TRBV29-1	TRBJ2-5	NA	TRBD1	CSVRGQGALGETQYF	TGCAGCGTTCGCGGACAGGGGGCGCTGGGAGAGACCCAGTACTTC
TRBV3-1/TRBV3-2	TRBJ2-2	NA	NA	CASSQDLLQVPRISAGELFF	TGTGCCAGCAGCCAAGATCTATTACAGGTCCCTAGGATTTCGGCCGGGGAGCTGTTTTTT
TRBV10-3	TRBJ1-2	NA	NA	CAISGGSPGYTF	TGTGCCATCAGTGGAGGGTCACCGGGCTACACCTTC
TRBV12-3/TRBV12-4	TRBJ1-5	NA	TRBD1	CASRGQNNQPQHF	TGTGCCAGCAGGGGACAGAACAATCAGCCCCAGCATTTT
TRBV7-8	TRBJ1-2	few	TRBD1	CASSRTQGANYGYTF	TGTGCCAGCAGCCGGACTCAGGGGGCCAACTATGGCTACACCTTC
TRBV24-1	TRBJ2-2	few	TRBD1	CATRTGDVDTGELFF	TGTGCCACCAGGACAGGGGACGTAGACACCGGGGAGCTGTTTTTT
TRBV25-1	TRBJ1-2	NA	NA	CASSEGSGYTF	TGTGCCAGCAGTGAAGGGAGCGGCTACACCTTC
TRBV5-5	TRBJ2-3	NA	TRBD2	CASSLTSGTDTQYF	TGTGCCAGCAGCTTGACTAGCGGCACAGATACGCAGTATTTT
TRBV18	TRBJ2-6	NA	NA	CASSPGVRGSGANVLTF	TGTGCCAGCTCACCAGGGGTTCGAGGGTCTGGGGCCAACGTCCTGACTTTC
TRBV9	TRBJ2-7	NA	NA	CASSVALQGTYEQYF	TGTGCCAGCAGCGTAGCTCTTCAGGGCACCTACGAGCAGTACTTC
TRBV5-1	TRBJ1-3	few	NA	CASRFGGPTNSGNTIYF	TGCGCCAGCAGATTTGGAGGGCCTACTAACTCTGGAAACACCATATATTTT
TRBV5-6	TRBJ2-3	NA	TRBD1	CASSLYRGLISADTQYF	TGTGCCAGCAGCTTGTACAGGGGGCTAATATCCGCAGATACGCAGTATTTT
TRBV19	TRBJ2-5	NA	NA	CASSEGAGTQYF	TGTGCCAGTAGTGAGGGTGCGGGGACCCAGTACTTC
TRBV19	TRBJ1-1	NA	TRBD1	CASSPGQGRWTEAFF	TGTGCCAGTAGTCCAGGACAGGGAAGGTGGACTGAAGCTTTCTTT
TRBV10-3	TRBJ2-3	NA	TRBD1	CAISPTGTGTQYF	TGTGCCATCAGCCCGACCGGGACAGGGACGCAGTATTTT
TRBV29-1	TRBJ2-1	NA	TRBD2	CSVRRDYHEQFF	TGCAGCGTTCGGAGGGACTATCATGAGCAGTTCTTC
TRBV6-5	TRBJ2-7	NA	TRBD1	CASRIPGQGAYEQYF	TGTGCCAGCAGAATCCCGGGACAGGGGGCCTACGAGCAGTACTTC
TRBV29-1	TRBJ1-2	NA	NA	CSVLREGGYTF	TGCAGCGTCCTCAGGGAGGGGGGCTACACCTTC
TRBV7-2	TRBJ1-4	NA	TRBD1	CASSLYGQGSNEKLFF	TGTGCCAGCAGCCTTTACGGACAGGGGTCTAATGAAAAACTGTTTTTT
TRBV11-2	TRBJ2-1	NA	TRBD2	CASSLVGTSGAYNEQFF	TGTGCCAGCAGCTTAGTAGGGACTAGCGGGGCCTACAATGAGCAGTTCTTC
TRBV10-3	TRBJ1-1	NA	TRBD1	CATQGQAGPNVAFF	TGTGCCACGCAGGGACAGGCGGGACCGAATGTAGCTTTCTTT
TRBV6-5	TRBJ1-1	NA	TRBD1	CASSFAGGLTEAFF	TGTGCCAGCAGTTTTGCAGGGGGTCTTACTGAAGCTTTCTTT
TRBV19	TRBJ2-5	NA	TRBD2	CASSPFLSRGGHRSSQETQYF	TGTGCCAGTAGTCCCTTCTTGTCCCGGGGGGGCCACAGGAGTAGTCAAGAGACCCAGTACTTC
TRBV5-4	TRBJ2-5	NA	TRBD2	CASSLGSSGGRYQETQYF	TGTGCCAGCAGCTTGGGGTCTAGCGGGGGGAGGTACCAAGAGACCCAGTACTTC
TRBV9	TRBJ2-1	NA	TRBD2	CASSAGTSGGAIYNEQFF	TGTGCCAGCAGCGCCGGGACTAGCGGGGGGGCCATCTACAATGAGCAGTTCTTC
TRBV27	TRBJ1-2	NA	TRBD1	CASRRVGTAYGYTF	TGTGCCAGCAGGAGGGTTGGGACAGCCTATGGCTACACCTTC
TRBV4-2	TRBJ1-5	NA	TRBD1	CASSRLVDRGGNQPQHF	TGTGCCAGCAGCCGTTTAGTGGACAGGGGGGGCAATCAGCCCCAGCATTTT
TRBV5-1	TRBJ2-5	NA	NA	CASSLEQGQETQYF	TGCGCCAGCAGCTTGGAGCAGGGTCAAGAGACCCAGTACTTC
TRBV2	TRBJ2-1	NA	TRBD1	CASIAGTGPFF	TGTGCCAGCATCGCCGGGACAGGCCCCTTCTTC
TRBV7-2	TRBJ1-2	NA	TRBD1	CASSTRQGFYGYTF	TGTGCCAGCAGCACCAGACAGGGATTCTATGGCTACACCTTC
TRBV11-3	TRBJ1-5	NA	TRBD1	CASRPRDRGLDQPQHF	TGTGCCAGCAGGCCCCGGGACAGAGGGTTGGATCAGCCCCAGCATTTT
TRBV5-6	TRBJ2-6	NA	NA	CASSLGVVESGANVLTF	TGTGCCAGCAGCTTGGGTGTGGTTGAGTCAGGGGCCAACGTCCTGACTTTC
TRBV7-2	TRBJ1-4	NA	TRBD1	CASSVRDSRLNEKLFF	TGTGCCAGCAGCGTACGGGACAGTAGATTAAATGAAAAACTGTTTTTT
TRBV7-2	TRBJ1-1	NA	TRBD1	CASSRGRDRVNTEAFF	TGTGCCAGCAGCCGGGGACGGGACAGGGTGAACACTGAAGCTTTCTTT